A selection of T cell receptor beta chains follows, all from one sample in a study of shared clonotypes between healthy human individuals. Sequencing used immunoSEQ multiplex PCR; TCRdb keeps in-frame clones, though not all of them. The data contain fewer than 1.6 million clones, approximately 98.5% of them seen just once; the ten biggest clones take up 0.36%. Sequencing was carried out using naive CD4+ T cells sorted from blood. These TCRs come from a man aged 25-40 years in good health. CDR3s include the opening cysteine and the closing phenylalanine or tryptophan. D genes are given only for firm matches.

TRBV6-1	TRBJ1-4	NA	CASSEMLQGGLFF	TGTGCCAGCAGTGAAATGTTACAGGGTGGACTGTTTTTT
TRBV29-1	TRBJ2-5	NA	CSESSGEETQYF	TGCAGCGAATCCTCGGGGGAAGAGACCCAGTACTTC
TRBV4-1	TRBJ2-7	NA	CASSSPPGGNRSYEQYF	TGCGCCAGCAGCTCCCCCCCCGGCGGGAATCGCTCCTACGAGCAGTACTTC
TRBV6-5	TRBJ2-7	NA	CASRGNGDYEQYF	TGTGCCAGCCGGGGGAACGGAGACTACGAGCAGTACTTC
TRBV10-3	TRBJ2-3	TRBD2	CAISDAGTSGPMGGDTQYF	TGTGCCATCAGTGACGCCGGGACTAGCGGCCCCATGGGGGGGGATACGCAGTATTTT
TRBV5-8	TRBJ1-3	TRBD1	CASSWGDGQGGNTIYF	TGTGCCAGCAGCTGGGGAGACGGACAGGGCGGAAACACCATATATTTT
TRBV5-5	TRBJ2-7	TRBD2	CASSLPGLADPHEQYF	TGTGCCAGCAGCTTACCGGGACTAGCGGACCCCCACGAGCAGTACTTC
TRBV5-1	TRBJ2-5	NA	CASRAGVLVPQETQYF	TGCGCCAGCAGGGCCGGGGTACTGGTCCCTCAAGAGACCCAGTACTTC
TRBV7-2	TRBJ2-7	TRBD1	CASSTNRDRNFREQYF	TGTGCCAGCAGCACTAACCGGGACAGGAATTTCCGTGAGCAGTACTTC
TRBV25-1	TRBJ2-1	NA	CASSASGLHHEQFF	TGTGCCAGCAGTGCCAGCGGGTTGCACCATGAGCAGTTCTTC
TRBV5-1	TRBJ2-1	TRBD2	CASSLVTSGSYEQFF	TGCGCCAGCAGCTTGGTCACTAGCGGGAGCTATGAGCAGTTCTTC